This T cell receptor (beta chain) emerged from a study of blood T cell repertoires in COVID-19. About the research overall: There were acute and convalescent COVID-19 samples, and they came from the United States, Italy and Spain. PBMCs, B-cell-depleted T cells, or T cells were the source of the cDNA or gDNA that made up the material.

Using immunoSEQ multiplex PCR, the repertoire was profiled, and TCRdb retains in-frame clones only, with some absent. The sample holds approximately 120,000 clones; 80% to 95% are singletons and the top ten take about 2%. The Seattle site enrolled patients during active infection and followed them longitudinally. CDR3 length: 13 amino acids. The V and J ends lost 7 bases and 1 base respectively, with 9 bases between them. In germline, CDR1 is SGHRS, CDR2 YFSETQ. Sequenced: peripheral blood. The TCR sequence derives from a man aged 45 to 65 with COVID-19, enrolled during active disease. The chain couples TRBV5-1 to TRBJ1-5; D remains ambiguous. This CDR3 is CASRRESNQPQHF. The CDR3 bases are TGCGCCAGCCGGAGGGAGAGCAATCAGCCCCAGCATTTT.